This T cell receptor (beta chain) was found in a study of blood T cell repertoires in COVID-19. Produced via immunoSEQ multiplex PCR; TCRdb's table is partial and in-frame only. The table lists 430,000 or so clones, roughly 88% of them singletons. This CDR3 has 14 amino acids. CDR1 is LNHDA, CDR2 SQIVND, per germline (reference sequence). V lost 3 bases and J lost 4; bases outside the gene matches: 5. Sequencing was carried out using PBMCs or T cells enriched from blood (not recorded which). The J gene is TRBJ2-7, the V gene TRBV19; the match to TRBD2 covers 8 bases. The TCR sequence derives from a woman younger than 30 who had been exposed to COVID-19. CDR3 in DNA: TGTGCCAGTAGTATGCGGGGGGTTTTGTACGAGCAGTACTTC. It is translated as CASSMRGVLYEQYF.